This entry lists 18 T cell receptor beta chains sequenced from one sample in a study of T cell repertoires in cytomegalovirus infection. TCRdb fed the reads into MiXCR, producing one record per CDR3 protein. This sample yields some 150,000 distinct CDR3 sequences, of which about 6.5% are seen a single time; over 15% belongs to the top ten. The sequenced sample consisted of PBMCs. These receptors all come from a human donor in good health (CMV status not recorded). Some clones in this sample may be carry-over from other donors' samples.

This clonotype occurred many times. DNA for the CDR3: TGTGCCAGCAGCTTAGCGCGGGGCACAGATACGCAGTATTTT. Protein sequence: CASSLARGTDTQYF. This chain uses TRBV7-2 with TRBJ2-3, with TRBD2 as a possible D gene (5 bases). CDR3 size: 14 residues. Germline V gene sequence: CDR1 SGHTA, CDR2 FQGNSA. The V gene lost 0 bases and the J gene lost 1 base, with 5 bases spanning the gap.

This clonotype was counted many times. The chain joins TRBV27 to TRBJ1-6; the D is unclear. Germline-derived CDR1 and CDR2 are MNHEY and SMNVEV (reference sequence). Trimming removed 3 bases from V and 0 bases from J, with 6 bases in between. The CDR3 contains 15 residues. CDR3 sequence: CASSLAGSYNSPLHF. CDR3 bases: TGTGCCAGCAGTTTGGCCGGCTCCTATAATTCACCCCTCCACTTT.

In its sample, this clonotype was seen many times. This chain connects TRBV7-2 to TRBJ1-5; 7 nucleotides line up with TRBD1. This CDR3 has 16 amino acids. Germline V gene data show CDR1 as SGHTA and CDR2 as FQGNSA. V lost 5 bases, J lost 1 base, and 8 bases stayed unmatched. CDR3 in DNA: TGTGCCAGCAGCCCTACGACAGGGACCAGCAATCAGCCCCAGCATTTT. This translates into CASSPTTGTSNQPQHF.

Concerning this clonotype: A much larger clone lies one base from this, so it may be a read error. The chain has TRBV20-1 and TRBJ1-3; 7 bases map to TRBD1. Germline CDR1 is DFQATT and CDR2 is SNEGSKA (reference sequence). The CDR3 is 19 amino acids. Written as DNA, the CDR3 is TGCAGTGCCCCGACGGCCAGGCCTTCCCCAGGGGGTTCTGGATACACCATATATTTT. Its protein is CSAPTARPSPGGSGYTIYF.

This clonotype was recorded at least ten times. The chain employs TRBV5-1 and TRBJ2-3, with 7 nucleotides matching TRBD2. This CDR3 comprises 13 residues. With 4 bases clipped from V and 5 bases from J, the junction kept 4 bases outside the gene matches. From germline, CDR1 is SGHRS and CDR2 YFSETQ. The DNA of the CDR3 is TGCGCCAGCAGCAAACCGGGGGGAGATACGCAGTATTTT. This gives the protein CASSKPGGDTQYF.

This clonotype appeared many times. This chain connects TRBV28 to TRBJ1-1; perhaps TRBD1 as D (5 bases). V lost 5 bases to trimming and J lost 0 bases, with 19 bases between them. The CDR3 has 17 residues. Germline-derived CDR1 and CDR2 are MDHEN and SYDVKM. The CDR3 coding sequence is TGTGCCAGCAGTGTAGACAGCAAGCTACTATTGAACACTGAAGCTTTCTTT. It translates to CASSVDSKLLLNTEAFF.

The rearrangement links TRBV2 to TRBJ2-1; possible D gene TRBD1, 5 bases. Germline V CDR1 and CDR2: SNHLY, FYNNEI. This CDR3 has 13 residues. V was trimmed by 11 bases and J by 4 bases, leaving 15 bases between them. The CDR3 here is CAGRQTAYNEQFF. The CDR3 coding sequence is TGTGCCGGCCGACAGACAGCGTACAATGAGCAGTTCTTC.

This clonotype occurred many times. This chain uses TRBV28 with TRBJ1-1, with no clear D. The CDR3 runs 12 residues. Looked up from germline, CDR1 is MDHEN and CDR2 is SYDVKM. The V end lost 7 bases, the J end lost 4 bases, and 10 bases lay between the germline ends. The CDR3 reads CASISGSTEAFF. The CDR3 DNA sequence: TGTGCCAGCATTTCGGGGAGCACTGAAGCTTTCTTT.

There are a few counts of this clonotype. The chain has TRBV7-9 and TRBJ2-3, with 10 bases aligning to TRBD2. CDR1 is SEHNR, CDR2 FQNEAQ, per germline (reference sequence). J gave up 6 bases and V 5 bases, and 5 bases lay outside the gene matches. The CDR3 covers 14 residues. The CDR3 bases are TGTGCCAGCAGCGCTAGCGGGGGACGGGATACGCAGTATTTT. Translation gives CASSASGGRDTQYF.

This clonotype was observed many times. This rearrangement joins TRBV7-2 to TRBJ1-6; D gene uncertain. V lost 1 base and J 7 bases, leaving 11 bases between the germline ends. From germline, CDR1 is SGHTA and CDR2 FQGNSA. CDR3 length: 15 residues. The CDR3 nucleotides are TGTGCCAGCAGCTTAGATTCAGGTGGGAATTCACCCCTCCACTTT. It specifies CASSLDSGGNSPLHF. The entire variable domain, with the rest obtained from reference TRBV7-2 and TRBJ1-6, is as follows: GAGVSQSPSNKVTEKGKDVELRCDPISGHTALYWYRQSLGQGLEFLIYFQGNSAPDKSGLPSDRFSAERTGGSVSTLTIQRTQQEDSAVYLCASSLDSGGNSPLHFGNGTRLTVT.

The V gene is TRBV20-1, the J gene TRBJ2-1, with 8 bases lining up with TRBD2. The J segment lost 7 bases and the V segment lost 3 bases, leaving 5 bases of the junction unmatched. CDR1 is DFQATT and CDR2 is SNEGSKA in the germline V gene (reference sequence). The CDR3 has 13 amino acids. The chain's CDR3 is CSASGGVGNEQFF. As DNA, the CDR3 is TGCAGTGCTAGCGGGGGGGTGGGGAATGAGCAGTTCTTC.

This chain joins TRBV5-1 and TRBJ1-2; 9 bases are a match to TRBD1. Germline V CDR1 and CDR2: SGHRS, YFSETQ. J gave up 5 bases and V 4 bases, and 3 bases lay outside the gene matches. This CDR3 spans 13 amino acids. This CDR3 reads CASSEGQGYGYTF. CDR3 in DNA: TGCGCCAGCAGCGAAGGACAGGGGTATGGCTACACCTTC. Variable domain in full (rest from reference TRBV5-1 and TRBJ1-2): KAGVTQTPRYLIKTRGQQVTLSCSPISGHRSVSWYQQTPGQGLQFLFEYFSETQRNKGNFPGRFSGRQFSNSRSEMNVSTLELGDSALYLCASSEGQGYGYTFGSGTRLTVV.

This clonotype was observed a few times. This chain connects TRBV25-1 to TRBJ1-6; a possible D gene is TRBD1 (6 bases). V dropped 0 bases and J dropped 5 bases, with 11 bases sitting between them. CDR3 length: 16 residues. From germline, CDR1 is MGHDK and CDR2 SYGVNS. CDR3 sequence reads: CASSEYGGADNSPLHF. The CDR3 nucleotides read TGTGCCAGCAGTGAATACGGGGGCGCCGATAATTCACCCCTCCACTTT.

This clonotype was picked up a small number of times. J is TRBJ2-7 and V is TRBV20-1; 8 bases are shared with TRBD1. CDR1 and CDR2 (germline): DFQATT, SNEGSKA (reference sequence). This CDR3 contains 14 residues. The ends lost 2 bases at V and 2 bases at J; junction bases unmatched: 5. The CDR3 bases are TGCAGTGCTAGACCGGGACAGGCCACCTACGAGCAGTACTTC. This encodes CSARPGQATYEQYF.

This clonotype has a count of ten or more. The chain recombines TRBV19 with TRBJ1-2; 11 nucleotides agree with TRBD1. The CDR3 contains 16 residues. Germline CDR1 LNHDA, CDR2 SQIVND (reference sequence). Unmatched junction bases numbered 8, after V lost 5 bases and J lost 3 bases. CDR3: CASSPDRGLGDYGYTF. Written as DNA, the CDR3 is TGTGCCAGTAGTCCGGACAGGGGGCTCGGAGACTATGGCTACACCTTC.

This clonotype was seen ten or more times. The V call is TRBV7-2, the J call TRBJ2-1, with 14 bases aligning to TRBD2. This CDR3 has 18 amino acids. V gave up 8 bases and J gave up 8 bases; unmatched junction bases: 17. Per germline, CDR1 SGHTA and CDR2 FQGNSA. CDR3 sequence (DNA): TGTGCCAGCGCCTTACTGTCATCGGGACTAGCGGGGGTGGATGAGCAGTTCTTC. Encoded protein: CASALLSSGLAGVDEQFF.

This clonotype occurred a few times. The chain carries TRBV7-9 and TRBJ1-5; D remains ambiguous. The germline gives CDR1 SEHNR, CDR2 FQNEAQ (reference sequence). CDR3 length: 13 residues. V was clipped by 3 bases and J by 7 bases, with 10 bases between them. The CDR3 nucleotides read TGTGCCAGCAGCTTTGAGAAGGACCAGCCCCAGCATTTT. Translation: CASSFEKDQPQHF.

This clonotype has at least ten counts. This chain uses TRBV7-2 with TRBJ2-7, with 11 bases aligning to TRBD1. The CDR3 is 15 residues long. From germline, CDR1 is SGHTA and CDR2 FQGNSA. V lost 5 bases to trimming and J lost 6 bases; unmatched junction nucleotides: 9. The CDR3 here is CASSQELGTGGEQYF. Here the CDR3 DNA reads TGTGCCAGCAGCCAAGAACTCGGGACAGGGGGCGAGCAGTACTTC.